This entry concerns a single T cell receptor beta chain. The CDR3 consists of 15 residues. The V end lost 7 bases, the J end lost 2 bases, and 12 bases lay between the germline ends. Germline CDR1 is SGHAT and CDR2 is FQDESV (reference sequence). As processed by the authors: Estimates of nucleated cell counts were drawn from the amplification of reference gene primers. The data were produced by immunoSEQ multiplex PCR, yet TCRdb's version contains in-frame clones alone and is incomplete. For V, J and clone size, that table is used; D and trimming come from the DNA. The repertoire holds 100,000 to 120,000 clones, roughly 87% seen once, with roughly 4.9% in the top ten. The record originates from a study of blood T cell repertoires in COVID-19. Overall study context: COVID-19 samples from acute and convalescent phases originated in the United States, Italy and Spain. From T cells, B-cell-depleted T cells, or PBMCs came the material, which was cDNA or gDNA.

The source is a human donor in a cohort sampled during active COVID-19. The sample consisted of peripheral blood. The gene calls are TRBV11-1 and TRBJ1-6; no clear D gene. The CDR3 sequence: CASTTGRAYNSPLHF. CDR3 coding DNA: TGTGCCAGCACCACGGGAAGGGCCTATAATTCACCCCTCCACTTT.